Below, 15 T cell receptor beta chains from the same sample are listed, as sequenced in a study of CD8 T cells in ankylosing spondylitis. Regarding the study as a whole: A motif of fewer than ten highly homologous TCR beta variants was seen as apparently characteristic of ankylosing spondylitis blood.

TCRdb called the 5' RACE reads again in MiXCR, with one record for every CDR3 protein. The profile covers about 450,000 distinct CDR3 sequences, with roughly 26% appearing a single time and about 1% taken by the ten largest. For these receptors, no antigen is known. Sequencing used blood, either unsorted or a sorted T cell fraction (not recorded which). The receptors shown here come from a male donor with ankylosing spondylitis.

The count of this clonotype is one. The chain couples TRBV7-9 to TRBJ2-7; 11 bases fit TRBD1. The CDR3 consists of 16 residues. CDR1 SEHNR and CDR2 FQNEAQ come from the germline V gene (reference sequence). V shed 5 bases, J shed 4 bases, and the junction held 10 bases outside the gene matches. The CDR3 DNA reads TGTGCCAGCAGCGCCTCGCCCGGACAGGGGGCTTACGAGCAGTACTTC. Protein product: CASSASPGQGAYEQYF.

V usage is TRBV27 and J usage is TRBJ1-4, with TRBD1 identical over 9 bases. The CDR3 has 14 amino acids. J gave up 4 bases and V 8 bases, and 5 bases lay outside the gene matches. Germline CDR1 is MNHEY and CDR2 is SMNVEV (reference sequence). The CDR3 protein is CASGRTGVNEKLFF. DNA for the CDR3: TGTGCCAGCGGGCGGACAGGGGTTAATGAAAAACTGTTTTTT.

This chain joins TRBV29-1 and TRBJ1-4; D is perhaps TRBD1 (5 bases). V lost 6 bases and J 7 bases, leaving 12 bases between the germline ends. Germline V gene data show CDR1 as SQVTM and CDR2 as ANQGSEA. This CDR3 is built from 12 residues. CDR3 nucleotides: TGCAGCGTCAACCAGGGCTCTGAAAAACTGTTTTTT. It encodes CSVNQGSEKLFF.

This chain links TRBV20-1 with TRBJ2-7; 7 positions match TRBD1. The CDR3 loop spans 13 amino acids. The ends lost 6 bases at V and 3 bases at J; junction bases unmatched: 8. Germline CDR1 and CDR2: DFQATT and SNEGSKA (reference sequence). For the CDR3, the DNA is TGCAGTGCCAAAACCGGGACAGACTACGAGCAGTACGTC. Translation: CSAKTGTDYEQYV.

The J gene is TRBJ2-7, the V gene TRBV6-1; 7 positions agree with TRBD1. CDR3 length: 19 amino acids. The germline gives CDR1 MNHNS, CDR2 SASEGT. V trimming: 4 bases; J trimming: 0 bases; junction bases outside the gene matches: 18. The CDR3 coding sequence is TGTGCCAGCAGTGTGGTAGTAACAGGGGTTGTCCAGCACTCCTACGAGCAGTACGTC. The encoded protein is CASSVVVTGVVQHSYEQYV.

This clonotype came up a few times. This chain uses TRBV4-2 with TRBJ1-6, with D tentatively TRBD1 (5 bases). CDR1 is LGHNA, CDR2 YNFKEQ, per germline. This CDR3 is 15 amino acids long. With 2 bases removed from V and 7 bases from J, the gap between germline ends came to 12 bases. CDR3 amino acids: CASSQSNQGNSPLHF. As DNA, the CDR3 is TGTGCCAGCAGCCAAAGCAATCAGGGAAATTCACCCCTCCACTTT.

This chain links TRBV12-3 or TRBV12-4 with TRBJ2-3, with 7 positions matching TRBD1. J was trimmed by 4 bases and V by 8 bases; bases with no gene match: 6. The CDR3 loop spans 13 amino acids. The CDR3 DNA is TGTGCCAGCCGTCCAGGGGGAGCAGATACGCAGTATTTT. This translates into CASRPGGADTQYF.

This clonotype has at least ten counts. The chain uses TRBV3-1 and TRBJ2-3; TRBD2 aligns across 9 bases. After removal of 6 bases from V and 5 bases from J, the junction contained 6 bases not matched to a gene. There are 14 residues in the CDR3. Germline loops: CDR1 LGHDT, CDR2 YNNKEL (reference sequence). The CDR3 here is CASSPIAGEDTQYF. CDR3 sequence (DNA): TGTGCCAGCAGTCCTATAGCGGGAGAAGATACGCAGTATTTT.

The chain joins TRBV5-6 to TRBJ2-7; 9 positions match TRBD1. V shed 4 bases, J shed 6 bases, and the junction held 2 bases outside the gene matches. Germline assignment: CDR1 SGHDT and CDR2 YYEEEE. The CDR3 has 12 residues. For the CDR3, the DNA is TGTGCCAGCAGCCGGACAGGGGCCGAGCAGTACGTC. This gives the protein CASSRTGAEQYV.

In its sample, this clonotype was seen once. The chain carries TRBV28 and TRBJ2-7, with 16 bases matching TRBD2. The ends lost 5 bases at V and 6 bases at J; junction bases unmatched: 4. From germline, CDR1 is MDHEN and CDR2 SYDVKM. The length of the CDR3 is 15 residues. CDR3 sequence reads: CASSPGTSGRVEQYF. The CDR3 DNA follows: TGTGCCAGCAGTCCAGGGACTAGCGGGAGGGTCGAGCAGTACTTC.

This clonotype showed up just a few times. The chain is built from TRBV2 and TRBJ2-1, with TRBD2 as a possible D gene (5 bases). Per germline, CDR1 SNHLY and CDR2 FYNNEI. V lost 7 bases and J 5 bases, leaving 18 bases between the germline ends. The CDR3 is 15 residues long. In DNA, the CDR3 is TGTGCCAGCACCTCCCCCCAGCGGAGAAACAATGAGCAGTTCTTC. Translation: CASTSPQRRNNEQFF. Full variable domain (remainder filled in from reference TRBV2 and TRBJ2-1): EPEVTQTPSHQVTQMGQEVILRCVPISNHLYFYWYRQILGQKVEFLVSFYNNEISEKSEIFDDQFSVERPDGSNFTLKIRSTKLEDSAMYFCASTSPQRRNNEQFFGPGTRLTVL.

There are many counts of this clonotype. The chain carries TRBV11-2 and TRBJ2-5; D call uncertain. Germline V gene lookup returns CDR1 SGHAT and CDR2 FQNNGV. The CDR3 is made up of 14 amino acids. V lost 1 base to trimming and J lost 0 bases, with 6 bases between them. CDR3 residues: CASSLGLDQETQYF. CDR3 bases: TGTGCCAGCAGCTTAGGTCTGGACCAAGAGACCCAGTACTTC.

V is TRBV6-1 and J is TRBJ2-5; D remains unclear. Trimming pared 1 base from V and 5 bases from J, leaving 11 bases between. CDR1 is MNHNS and CDR2 is SASEGT in the germline V gene. The CDR3 contains 14 residues. This CDR3 reads CASSEVMVGETQYF. CDR3 sequence (DNA): TGTGCCAGCAGTGAAGTAATGGTGGGGGAGACCCAGTACTTC.

The genes are TRBV9 and TRBJ2-1; D tentatively fits TRBD1 or TRBD2 (5 bases each). V was clipped by 0 bases and J by 0 bases, with 10 bases between them. Per the germline V gene, CDR1 is SGDLS and CDR2 is YYNGEE. CDR3 length equals 16 residues. In DNA form, the CDR3 reads TGTGCCAGCAGCGTAGCAGGTGGGGGCTCCTACAATGAGCAGTTCTTC. Protein sequence: CASSVAGGGSYNEQFF.

This clonotype came up a few times. The chain links TRBV20-1 to TRBJ2-5; TRBD2 matches 9 bases. Trimming cost V 6 bases and J 4 bases; bases outside gene matches: 18. This CDR3 comprises 17 residues. Germline CDR1 is DFQATT and CDR2 is SNEGSKA (reference sequence). The CDR3 DNA reads TGCAGTGCCACCCCAATCAAAACCGGGACTAGCCCAGAGACCCAGTACTTC. Translating it yields CSATPIKTGTSPETQYF.